This T cell receptor (beta chain) was sequenced for a study of blood T cell repertoires in COVID-19. V was shortened by 4 bases and J by 7 bases, with 14 bases between the two germline ends. In germline, CDR1 is SGHTS, CDR2 YDEGEE. CDR3 length: 13 amino acids. Here immunoSEQ multiplex PCR was the method, and the copy in TCRdb shows in-frame clones only, minus some. The repertoire holds 200,000 to 250,000 clones, with about nine tenths as singletons. The rearrangement uses TRBV5-8 and TRBJ1-2; D is unresolved. The receptor was derived from a woman between 40 and 50 years old with acute COVID-19. The sequencing sample was made of PBMCs or T cells enriched from blood (not recorded which). CDR3 sequence (DNA): TGTGCCAGCAGCCCGGAGGTCCGGGCTGGCTACACCTTC. Protein product: CASSPEVRAGYTF.